The TCR beta chain under discussion was sequenced for a study of chemoradiotherapy in HPV16-positive cancers. Repertoires were sampled repeatedly during chemoradiotherapy. Germline CDR1 SGDLS, CDR2 YYNGEE. The CDR3 is 13 amino acids. V was shortened by 4 bases and J by 7 bases, with 12 bases between the two germline ends. The protocol was immunoSEQ multiplex PCR, while the TCRdb copy is restricted to in-frame clones and leaves out a portion. The sample has some 21,000 clones, around 87% seen once; the top ten hold less than 2.5%. Whole-study findings and limits: For HPV16-positive patients, expanding HPV-responsive T cells associated with longer recurrence-free survival. Candidate HPV-specific clones and E7-related TCR motifs grew in tumor during treatment. The functional HPV-specific definition rests on just a couple of HPV16-positive patients.

Worth noting for this clone: Antigen: not known.

The TCR was taken from a human donor with HPV-associated anogenital cancer. The source material was blood, sampled from a patient who underwent chemoradiotherapy. This chain links TRBV9 with TRBJ2-1; TRBD1 might be the D (6 bases). CDR3 nucleotide sequence: TGTGCCAGCAGCACAGGGACCCTTAATGAGCAGTTCTTC. This translates into CASSTGTLNEQFF.